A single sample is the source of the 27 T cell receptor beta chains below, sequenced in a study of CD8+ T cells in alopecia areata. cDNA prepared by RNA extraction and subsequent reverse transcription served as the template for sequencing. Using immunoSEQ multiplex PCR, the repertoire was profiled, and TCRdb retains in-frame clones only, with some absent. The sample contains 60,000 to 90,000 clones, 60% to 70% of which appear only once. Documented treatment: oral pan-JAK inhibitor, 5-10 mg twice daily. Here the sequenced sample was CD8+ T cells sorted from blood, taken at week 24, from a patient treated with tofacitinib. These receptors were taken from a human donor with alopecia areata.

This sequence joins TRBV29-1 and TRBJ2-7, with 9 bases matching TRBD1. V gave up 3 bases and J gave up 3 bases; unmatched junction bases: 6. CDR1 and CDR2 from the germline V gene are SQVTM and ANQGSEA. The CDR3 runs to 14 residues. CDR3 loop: CSVDGTGQNYEQYF. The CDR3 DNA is TGCAGCGTTGACGGGACAGGGCAAAACTACGAGCAGTACTTC.

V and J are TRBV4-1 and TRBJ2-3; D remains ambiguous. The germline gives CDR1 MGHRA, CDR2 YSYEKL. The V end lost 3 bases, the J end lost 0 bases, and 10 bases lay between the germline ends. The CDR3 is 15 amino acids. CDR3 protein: CASSQIASSTDTQYF. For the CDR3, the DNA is TGCGCCAGCAGCCAGATAGCTTCTAGCACAGATACGCAGTATTTT.

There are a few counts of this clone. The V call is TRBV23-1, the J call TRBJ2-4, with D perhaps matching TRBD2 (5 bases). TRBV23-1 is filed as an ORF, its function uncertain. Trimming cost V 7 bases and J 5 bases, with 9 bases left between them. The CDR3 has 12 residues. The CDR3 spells CASKGGQNIQYF. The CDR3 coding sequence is TGCGCCAGCAAAGGAGGCCAAAACATTCAGTACTTC.

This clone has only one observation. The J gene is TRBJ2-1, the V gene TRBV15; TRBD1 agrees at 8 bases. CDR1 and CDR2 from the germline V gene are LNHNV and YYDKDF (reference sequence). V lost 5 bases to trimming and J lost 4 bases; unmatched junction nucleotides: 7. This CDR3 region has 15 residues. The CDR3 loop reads CATSGPGQAYNEQFF. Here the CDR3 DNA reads TGTGCCACCAGCGGACCGGGACAGGCTTACAATGAGCAGTTCTTC.

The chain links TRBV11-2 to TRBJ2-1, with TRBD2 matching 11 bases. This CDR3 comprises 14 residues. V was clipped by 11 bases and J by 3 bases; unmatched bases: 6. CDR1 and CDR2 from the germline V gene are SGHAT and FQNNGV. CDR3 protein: CADEGLADYNEQFF. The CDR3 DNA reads TGTGCCGACGAGGGACTAGCGGACTACAATGAGCAGTTCTTC. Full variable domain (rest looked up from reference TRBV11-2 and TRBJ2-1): EAGVAQSPRYKIIEKRQSVAFWCNPISGHATLYWYQQILGQGPKLLIQFQNNGVVDDSQLPKDRFSAERLKGVDSTLKIQPAKLEDSAVYLCADEGLADYNEQFFGPGTRLTVL.

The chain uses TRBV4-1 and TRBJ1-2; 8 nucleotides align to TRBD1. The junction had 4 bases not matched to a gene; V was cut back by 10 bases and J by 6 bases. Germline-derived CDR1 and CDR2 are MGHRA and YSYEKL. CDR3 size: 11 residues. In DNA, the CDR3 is TGCGCCATCGGGACAGGCGATGGCTACACCTTC. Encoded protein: CAIGTGDGYTF.

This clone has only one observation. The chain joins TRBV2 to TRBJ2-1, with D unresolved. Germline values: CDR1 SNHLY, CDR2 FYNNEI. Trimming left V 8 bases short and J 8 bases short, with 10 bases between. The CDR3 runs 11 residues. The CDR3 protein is CASFPGHEQFF. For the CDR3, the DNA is TGTGCCAGCTTTCCAGGCCATGAGCAGTTCTTC.

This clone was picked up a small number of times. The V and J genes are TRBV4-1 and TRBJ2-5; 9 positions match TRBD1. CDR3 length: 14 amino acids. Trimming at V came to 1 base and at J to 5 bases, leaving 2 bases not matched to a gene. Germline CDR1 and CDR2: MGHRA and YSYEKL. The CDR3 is CASSQAGTGETQYF. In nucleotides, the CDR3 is TGCGCCAGCAGCCAAGCGGGGACAGGGGAGACCCAGTACTTC.

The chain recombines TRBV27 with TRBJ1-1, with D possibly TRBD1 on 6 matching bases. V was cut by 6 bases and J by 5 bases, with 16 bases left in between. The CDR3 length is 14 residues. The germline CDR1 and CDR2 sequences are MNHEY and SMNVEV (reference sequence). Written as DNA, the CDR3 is TGTGCCAGCAGCCTACAGGGAATGTGGACTGAAGCTTTCTTT. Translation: CASSLQGMWTEAFF.

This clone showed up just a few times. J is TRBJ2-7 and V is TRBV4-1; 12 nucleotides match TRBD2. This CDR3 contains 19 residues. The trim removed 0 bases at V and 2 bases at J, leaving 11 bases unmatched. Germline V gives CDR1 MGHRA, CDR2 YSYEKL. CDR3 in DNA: TGCGCCAGCAGCCAAGACATTTCGCTAGCGGGAGGGGTCACCTACGAGCAGTACTTC. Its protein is CASSQDISLAGGVTYEQYF.

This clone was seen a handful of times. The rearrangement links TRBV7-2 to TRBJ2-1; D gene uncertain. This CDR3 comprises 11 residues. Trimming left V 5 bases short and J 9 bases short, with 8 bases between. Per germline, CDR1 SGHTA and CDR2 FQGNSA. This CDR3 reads CASSPVGEQFF. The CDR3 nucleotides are TGTGCCAGCAGCCCCGTCGGTGAGCAGTTCTTC.

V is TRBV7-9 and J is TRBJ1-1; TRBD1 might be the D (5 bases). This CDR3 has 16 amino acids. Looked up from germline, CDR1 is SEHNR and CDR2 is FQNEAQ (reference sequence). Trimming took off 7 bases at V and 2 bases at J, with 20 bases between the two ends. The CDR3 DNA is TGTGCCAGCACTCGGATTATCAGGGCGGCTAACACTGAAGCTTTCTTT. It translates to CASTRIIRAANTEAFF. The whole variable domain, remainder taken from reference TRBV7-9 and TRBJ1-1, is DTGVSQNPRHKITKRGQNVTFRCDPISEHNRLYWYRQTLGQGPEFLTYFQNEAQLEKSRLLSDRFSAERPKGSFSTLEIQRTEQGDSAMYLCASTRIIRAANTEAFFGQGTRLTVV.

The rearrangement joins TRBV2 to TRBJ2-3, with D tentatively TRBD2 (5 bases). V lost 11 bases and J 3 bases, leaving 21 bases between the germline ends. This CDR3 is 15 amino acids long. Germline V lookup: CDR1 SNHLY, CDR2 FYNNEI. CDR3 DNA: TGTGCCTCCTGTTGGCGGGCCGATTATACAGATACGCAGTATTTT. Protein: CASCWRADYTDTQYF.

As DNA, the CDR3 is TGCAGCGTTGTTGGGACTAGCGGCTCCTACAATGAGCAGTTCTTC. This encodes CSVVGTSGSYNEQFF. The gene calls are TRBV29-1 and TRBJ2-1; TRBD2 matches 11 bases. This CDR3 contains 15 residues. Trimming took 4 bases from V and 0 from J; bases not matched to a gene: 2. Germline CDR1 is SQVTM and CDR2 is ANQGSEA.

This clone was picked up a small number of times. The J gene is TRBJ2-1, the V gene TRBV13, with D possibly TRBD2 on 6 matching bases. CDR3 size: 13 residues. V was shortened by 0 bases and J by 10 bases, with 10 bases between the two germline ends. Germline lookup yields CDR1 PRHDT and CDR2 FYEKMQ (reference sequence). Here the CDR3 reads CASSLGNAGEQFF. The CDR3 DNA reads TGTGCCAGCAGCTTAGGCAATGCGGGAGAGCAGTTCTTC.

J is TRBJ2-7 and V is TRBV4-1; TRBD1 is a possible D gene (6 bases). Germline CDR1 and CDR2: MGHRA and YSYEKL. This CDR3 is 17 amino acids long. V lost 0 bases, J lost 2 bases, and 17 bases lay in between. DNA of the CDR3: TGCGCCAGCAGCCAAGATTGGAAGGACAGAAACACCTACGAGCAGTACTTC. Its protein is CASSQDWKDRNTYEQYF.

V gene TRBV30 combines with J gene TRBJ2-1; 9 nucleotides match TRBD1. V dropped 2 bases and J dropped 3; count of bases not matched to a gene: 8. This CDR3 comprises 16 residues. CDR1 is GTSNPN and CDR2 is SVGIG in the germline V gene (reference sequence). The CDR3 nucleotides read TGTGCCTGGAGTCTTCGGACAGGGGCCCTCTACAATGAGCAGTTCTTC. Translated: CAWSLRTGALYNEQFF. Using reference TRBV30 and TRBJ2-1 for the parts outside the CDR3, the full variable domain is SQTIHQWPATLVQPVGSPLSLECTVEGTSNPNLYWYRQAAGRGLQLLFYSVGIGQISSEVPQNLSASRPQDRQFILSSKKLLLSDSGFYLCAWSLRTGALYNEQFFGPGTRLTVL.

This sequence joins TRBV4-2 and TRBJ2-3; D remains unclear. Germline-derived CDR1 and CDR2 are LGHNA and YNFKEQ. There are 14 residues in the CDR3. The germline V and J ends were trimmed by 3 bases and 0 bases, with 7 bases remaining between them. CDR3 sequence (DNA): TGTGCCAGCAGCCATTACGACAGCACAGATACGCAGTATTTT. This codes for CASSHYDSTDTQYF.

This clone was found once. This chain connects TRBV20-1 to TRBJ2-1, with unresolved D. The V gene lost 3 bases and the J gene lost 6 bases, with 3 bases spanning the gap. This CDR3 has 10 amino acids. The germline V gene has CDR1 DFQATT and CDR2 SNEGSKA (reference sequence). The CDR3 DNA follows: TGCAGTGCTAGTATCAATGAGCAGTTCTTC. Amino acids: CSASINEQFF.

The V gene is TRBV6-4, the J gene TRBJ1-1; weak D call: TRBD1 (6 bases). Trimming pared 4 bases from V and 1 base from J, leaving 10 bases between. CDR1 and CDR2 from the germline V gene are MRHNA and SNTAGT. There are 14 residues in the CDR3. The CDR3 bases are TGTGCCAGCAGTGCCACAGGGTCGAACACTGAAGCTTTCTTT. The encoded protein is CASSATGSNTEAFF.

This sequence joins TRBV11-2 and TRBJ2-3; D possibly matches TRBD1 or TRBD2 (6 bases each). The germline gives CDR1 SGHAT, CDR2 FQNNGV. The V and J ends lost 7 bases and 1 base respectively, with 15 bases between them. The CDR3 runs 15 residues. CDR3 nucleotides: TGTGCCAGCATACCCGCCCGGGGGCGCACAGATACGCAGTATTTT. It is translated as CASIPARGRTDTQYF.

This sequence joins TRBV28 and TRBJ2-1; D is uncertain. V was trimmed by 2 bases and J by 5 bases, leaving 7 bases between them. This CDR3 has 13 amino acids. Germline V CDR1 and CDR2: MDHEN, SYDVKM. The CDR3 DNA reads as TGTGCCAGCAGTTTAGGAGACAACAATGAGCAGTTCTTC. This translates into CASSLGDNNEQFF. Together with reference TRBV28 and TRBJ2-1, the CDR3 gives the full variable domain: DVKVTQSSRYLVKRTGEKVFLECVQDMDHENMFWYRQDPGLGLRLIYFSYDVKMKEKGDIPEGYSVSREKKERFSLILESASTNQTSMYLCASSLGDNNEQFFGPGTRLTVL.

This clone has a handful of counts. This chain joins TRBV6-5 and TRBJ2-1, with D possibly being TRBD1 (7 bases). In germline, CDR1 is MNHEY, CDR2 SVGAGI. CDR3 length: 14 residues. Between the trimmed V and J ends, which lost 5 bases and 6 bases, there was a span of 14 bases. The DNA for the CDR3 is TGTGCCAGCAGTCCCAGGGGGGAGGCCAATGAGCAGTTCTTC. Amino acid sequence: CASSPRGEANEQFF.

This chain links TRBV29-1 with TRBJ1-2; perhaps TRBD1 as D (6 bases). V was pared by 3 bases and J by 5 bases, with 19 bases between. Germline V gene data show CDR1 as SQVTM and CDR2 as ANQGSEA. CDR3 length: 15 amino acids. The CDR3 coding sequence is TGCAGCGTTGACATTAGGGACACAGATCCTTATGGCTACACCTTC. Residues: CSVDIRDTDPYGYTF.

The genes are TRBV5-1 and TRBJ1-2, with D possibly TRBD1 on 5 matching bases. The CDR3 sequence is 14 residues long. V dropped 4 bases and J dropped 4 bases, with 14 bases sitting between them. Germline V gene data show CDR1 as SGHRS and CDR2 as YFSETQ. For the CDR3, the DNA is TGCGCCAGCAGCAGCCTAGACAGTCGCTATGGCTACACCTTC. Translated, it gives CASSSLDSRYGYTF.

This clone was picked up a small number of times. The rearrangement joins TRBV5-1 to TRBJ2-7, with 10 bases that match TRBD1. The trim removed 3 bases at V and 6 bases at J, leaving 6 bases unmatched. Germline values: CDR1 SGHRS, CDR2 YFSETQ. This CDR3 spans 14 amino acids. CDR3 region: CASSSGQGKVEQYF. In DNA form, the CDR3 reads TGCGCCAGCAGCTCGGGACAGGGGAAGGTCGAGCAGTACTTC.

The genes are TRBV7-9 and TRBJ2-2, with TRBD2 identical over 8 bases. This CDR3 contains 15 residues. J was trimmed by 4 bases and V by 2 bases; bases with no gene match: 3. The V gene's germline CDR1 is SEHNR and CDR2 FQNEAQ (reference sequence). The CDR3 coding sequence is TGTGCCAGCAGCTTATCCAGCGGGAGCACCGGGGAGCTGTTTTTT. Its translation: CASSLSSGSTGELFF.